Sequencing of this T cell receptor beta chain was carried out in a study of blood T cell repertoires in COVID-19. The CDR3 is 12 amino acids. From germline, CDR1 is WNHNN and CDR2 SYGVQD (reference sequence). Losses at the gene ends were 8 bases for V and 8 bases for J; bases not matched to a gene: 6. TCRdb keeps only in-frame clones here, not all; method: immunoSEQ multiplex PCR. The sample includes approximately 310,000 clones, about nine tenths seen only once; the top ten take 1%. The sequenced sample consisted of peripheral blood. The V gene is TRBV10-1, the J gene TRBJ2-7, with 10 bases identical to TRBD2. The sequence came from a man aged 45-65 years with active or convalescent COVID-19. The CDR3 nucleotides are TGCGCCAGCGGAGGGACTAGCGAAAAGCAGTACTTC. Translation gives CASGGTSEKQYF.